Listed below are T cell receptor beta chains from one sample, sequenced in a study of immune evolution from preneoplasia to lung adenocarcinoma. TCRdb keeps only in-frame clones here, not all; method: immunoSEQ multiplex PCR. The sample has around 7,000 clones, around 79% seen once. Specimen: FFPE adjacent normal lung tissue. These receptors all stem from a person aged 70 to 80 with lung adenocarcinoma. CDR3s include the opening cysteine and the closing phenylalanine or tryptophan. The D gene is left open where the match is weak. Only part of the rows carry a size: once, few, many, or a class if the clone is expanded.

len: 13
d_gene: .
v_gene: TRBV14
j_gene: TRBJ1-1
abundance: .
CDR3aa: CASSQDAGTEAFF
CDR3nt: TGTGCCAGCAGCCAAGACGCGGGGACTGAAGCTTTCTTT

len: 14
d_gene: .
v_gene: TRBV4-1
j_gene: TRBJ1-2
abundance: .
CDR3aa: CASSQLTANYGYTF
CDR3nt: TGCGCCAGCAGCCAACTGACAGCAAACTATGGCTACACCTTC

len: 13
d_gene: TRBD2
v_gene: TRBV10-3
j_gene: TRBJ2-7
abundance: .
CDR3aa: CAISAAGEGEQYF
CDR3nt: TGTGCCATCAGTGCGGCGGGGGAAGGCGAGCAGTACTTC

len: 18
d_gene: TRBD1
v_gene: TRBV28
j_gene: TRBJ1-1
abundance: .
CDR3aa: CASSFPGPGGAENTEAFF
CDR3nt: TGTGCCAGCAGTTTTCCGGGCCCAGGGGGCGCGGAGAACACTGAAGCTTTCTTT

len: 14
d_gene: TRBD1
v_gene: TRBV19
j_gene: TRBJ2-3
abundance: .
CDR3aa: CASSIRQGSDTQYF
CDR3nt: TGTGCCAGTAGTATAAGACAGGGCTCGGATACGCAGTATTTT

len: 14
d_gene: .
v_gene: TRBV7-2
j_gene: TRBJ2-5
abundance: once
CDR3aa: CASSLQGRGETQYF
CDR3nt: TGTGCCAGCAGCTTACAGGGACGGGGAGAGACCCAGTACTTC

len: 19
d_gene: .
v_gene: TRBV2
j_gene: TRBJ1-3
abundance: once
CDR3aa: CASSHARGRLQFSGNTIYF
CDR3nt: TGTGCCAGCTCCCACGCCAGGGGCAGACTCCAGTTCTCTGGAAACACCATATATTTT

len: 14
d_gene: .
v_gene: TRBV7-9
j_gene: TRBJ2-5
abundance: .
CDR3aa: CASSLDLYQETQYF
CDR3nt: TGTGCCAGCAGCTTAGACTTGTACCAAGAGACCCAGTACTTC

len: 15
d_gene: .
v_gene: TRBV6-5
j_gene: TRBJ1-5
abundance: .
CDR3aa: CASSLGGHGNQPQHF
CDR3nt: TGTGCCAGCTCTTTAGGTGGGCATGGCAATCAGCCCCAGCATTTT

len: 12
d_gene: .
v_gene: TRBV28
j_gene: TRBJ1-2
abundance: .
CDR3aa: CASSLSLYGYTF
CDR3nt: TGTGCCAGCAGTTTATCGTTATATGGCTACACCTTC

len: 15
d_gene: .
v_gene: TRBV15
j_gene: TRBJ1-5
abundance: few
CDR3aa: CATSRDEISNQPQHF
CDR3nt: TGTGCCACCAGCAGAGATGAAATTAGCAATCAGCCCCAGCATTTT

len: 15
d_gene: .
v_gene: TRBV11-2
j_gene: TRBJ1-2
abundance: .
CDR3aa: CASSSAGTDTYGYTF
CDR3nt: TGTGCCAGCAGCTCCGCCGGGACTGATACCTATGGCTACACCTTC

len: 16
d_gene: TRBD1
v_gene: TRBV2
j_gene: TRBJ2-1
abundance: few
CDR3aa: CASRRISGTVDNEQFF
CDR3nt: TGTGCCAGCAGGAGAATTTCCGGGACAGTAGACAATGAGCAGTTCTTC

len: 12
d_gene: .
v_gene: TRBV29-1
j_gene: TRBJ2-6
abundance: .
CDR3aa: CSVDGGANVLTF
CDR3nt: TGCAGCGTTGACGGTGGGGCCAACGTCCTGACTTTC

len: 16
d_gene: .
v_gene: TRBV29-1
j_gene: TRBJ2-3
abundance: .
CDR3aa: CSVEGVVGAGLDTQYF
CDR3nt: TGCAGCGTTGAAGGGGTAGTCGGGGCGGGGTTGGATACGCAGTATTTT

len: 15
d_gene: .
v_gene: TRBV19
j_gene: TRBJ1-2
abundance: .
CDR3aa: CASTFSQGVRGGYTF
CDR3nt: TGTGCCAGTACTTTCAGCCAGGGAGTACGAGGTGGCTACACCTTC

len: 13
d_gene: .
v_gene: TRBV18
j_gene: TRBJ1-2
abundance: .
CDR3aa: CASSPDGTYGYTF
CDR3nt: TGTGCCAGCTCACCGGACGGCACCTATGGCTACACCTTC

len: 12
d_gene: TRBD1
v_gene: TRBV10-2
j_gene: TRBJ2-7
abundance: few
CDR3aa: CASSDPSRGLKF
CDR3nt: TGCGCCAGCAGTGACCCCTCCAGGGGGCTCAAGTTC

len: 19
d_gene: .
v_gene: TRBV28
j_gene: TRBJ1-2
abundance: once
CDR3aa: CASRPNRSAGRGLYYGYTF
CDR3nt: TGTGCCAGCAGACCTAATCGGTCGGCAGGGCGGGGGTTATATTATGGCTACACCTTC

len: 15
d_gene: .
v_gene: TRBV29-1
j_gene: TRBJ2-1
abundance: .
CDR3aa: CSVAKGRDIYNEQFF
CDR3nt: TGCAGCGTTGCGAAGGGGCGCGATATCTACAATGAGCAGTTCTTC

len: 12
d_gene: .
v_gene: TRBV6-7
j_gene: TRBJ2-1
abundance: .
CDR3aa: CASLTQGNEQFF
CDR3nt: TGTGCCAGCCTCACACAGGGAAATGAGCAGTTCTTC

len: 11
d_gene: .
v_gene: TRBV6-1
j_gene: TRBJ1-5
abundance: .
CDR3aa: CASSESQPQHF
CDR3nt: TGTGCCAGCAGTGAATCTCAGCCCCAGCATTTT

len: 11
d_gene: .
v_gene: TRBV19
j_gene: TRBJ2-4
abundance: .
CDR3aa: CASSMGGIQYF
CDR3nt: TGTGCCAGTAGTATGGGAGGCATTCAGTACTTC

len: 15
d_gene: .
v_gene: TRBV9
j_gene: TRBJ1-1
abundance: .
CDR3aa: CASSHRGGADTEAFF
CDR3nt: TGTGCCAGCAGCCACCGGGGGGGGGCCGACACTGAAGCTTTCTTT

len: 18
d_gene: TRBD1
v_gene: TRBV7-3
j_gene: TRBJ2-7
abundance: .
CDR3aa: CASSSPLGSTGTLNEQYF
CDR3nt: TGTGCCAGCAGCTCACCCCTGGGGTCGACAGGGACGCTCAACGAGCAGTACTTC

len: 10
d_gene: .
v_gene: TRBV6-1
j_gene: TRBJ2-7
abundance: few
CDR3aa: CASSDYEQYF
CDR3nt: TGTGCCAGCAGTGACTACGAGCAGTACTTC

len: 13
d_gene: TRBD1
v_gene: TRBV2
j_gene: TRBJ2-2
abundance: .
CDR3aa: CASRRTGGEELFF
CDR3nt: TGTGCCAGCAGGAGGACAGGGGGCGAGGAGCTGTTTTTT